The sequence of this T cell receptor beta chain was determined in a study of blood T cell repertoires in COVID-19. The wider study: Samples taken during acute and convalescent COVID-19 were collected in the United States, Italy and Spain.

V trimming: 5 bases; J trimming: 4 bases; junction bases outside the gene matches: 10. This CDR3 contains 16 residues. Per the germline V gene, CDR1 is SEHNR and CDR2 is FQNEAQ (reference sequence). Measured with immunoSEQ multiplex PCR; TCRdb has only the in-frame clones, and not every one. Of roughly 150,000 clones in the sample, about four fifths were seen once. The J gene is TRBJ1-4, the V gene TRBV7-9; the match to TRBD1 covers 7 bases. The sample taken for sequencing was peripheral blood. This clonotype was sampled from a man between 65 and 79 years old with active or convalescent COVID-19. The CDR3 is CASSPGQASLNEKLFF. Here the CDR3 DNA reads TGTGCCAGCAGCCCTGGACAGGCAAGCCTTAATGAAAAACTGTTTTTT.